This T cell receptor beta chain is from a study of blood T cells in healthy people across ages (dated by TCRdb to 2014 to 2015). A note on the overall study: Template switching captured roughly one uniquely barcoded TCR beta cDNA molecule per two T cells in model experiments. The study analyzed two additional independent replicas of 1 million unique cDNA reads from the same blood draw for two donors, one aged 18 to 30 and one aged 80 or older. Age-related changes in TCR beta repertoire diversity were measured in the study by deep sequencing normalized with unique cDNA molecular identifiers. To avoid experimental bias, donors of different ages were spread randomly across the sequencing lanes. The donors were split into four age groups: young (average 16 years), middle-aged (roughly 39), aged (more than 55) and long-lived (approximately 80).

Results the study describes overall, beyond this receptor: Because donor CMV infection status was unknown, age-related changes in expanded clonotypes were potentially confounded. A strong correlation was found between observed TCR beta diversity and the percentage of naive T cells measured by flow cytometry. The long-lived group showed more naive CD4+ T cells, fewer expanded clones and increased TCR diversity than the aged group, suggesting age selection. Conclusive comparison of naive and antigen-experienced compartments was prevented by the profiling of bulk unsorted PBMCs. Observed TCR beta diversity per million T cells fell roughly linearly with age, and a significant reduction was already apparent by age around 40. Total diversity estimates from one million sequenced T cells were considered lower bounds and underestimates.

The 39 donors, aged roughly 6 to 90 years, were systemically healthy Caucasian individuals from Russia. Approximately 10 milliliters of peripheral blood were collected from each donor into EDTA-treated Vacutainer tubes. Ficoll-Paque density-gradient centrifugation was used to isolate PBMCs, with at least 7 million obtained per sample. Trizol reagent was used to extract total RNA from the PBMCs, yielding at least 5.5 micrograms per sample. The percentages of naive CD45RAhigh/CD27high T cells were determined by flow cytometry on a PBMC aliquot from every donor. This clonotype occurred a few times. Its antigen is unknown. No clone much larger than this one lies a single base away; base qualities are absent. Library generation was performed with 5' RACE. TCRdb names Illumina HiSeq 2500 as the instrument used. The second PCR ran for roughly 6 to 11 cycles and used a J-beta primer mix along with a sample-barcoded 5' primer. A unique molecular identifier was introduced onto each TCR beta cDNA molecule by a template-switch 5' adaptor carrying 12 random nucleotides. Each sample yielded at least 2.5 million CDR3-containing paired-end reads. The Mint cDNA synthesis kit, primed by a TRBC-specific oligonucleotide, was used to synthesize first-strand cDNA from all RNA. After uracil-DNA glycosylase treatment, a first 18-cycle PCR used universal primers M1SS and BC2_uni_R on all cDNA. Per the original workflow: Each sample was normalized by randomly selecting 1 million high-quality reads, each carrying a distinct molecular identifier. Reads sharing molecular identifiers were discarded rather than binned into consensus sequences. CDR3 identification, clonotype clustering and error correction used MiTCR with a Q25 quality threshold and the strictest error-elimination algorithm. A nonparametric unseen species model with Euler transformation was used to estimate a lower bound on total TCR beta diversity. Clones were called with MiXCR by TCRdb after fastp trimmed the public reads at Q25, and only in-frame beta chains were retained. Every entry covers one CDR3 protein and lists the most common genes and DNA from its rows. TCRdb, not the original authors, processed these V and J calls. Counted in this sample were about 970,000 distinct CDR3 sequences; 51% of them appeared once. The top ten constitute roughly 23% of the sample.

The cysteine opens and the phenylalanine closes a CDR3 of 16 amino acids. Only the CDR3 DNA is retained, 48 bases long and in frame from the first base. For CDR1 and CDR2, the germline V gene (reference sequence) lists MNHNY and SVGAGI. V is cut back by 0 bases and J by 2 bases, with 7 bases in the junction unmatched. The source is an older woman in good health. Recombination connected TRBV6-6 to TRBJ2-7; the junction holds 7 bases that match TRBD1. Sequenced: blood. The CDR3 reads as follows: CASSYSGTDITYEQYF. The DNA is as follows: TGTGCCAGCAGTTACTCGGGGACAGACATAACCTACGAGCAGTACTTC.